This entry is about one T cell receptor (beta chain). This specimen comes from a study of tumor-infiltrating lymphocytes in primary liver carcinoma. Germline V gene sequence: CDR1 KGHSH, CDR2 LQKENI. The junction had 4 bases not matched to a gene; V was cut back by 0 bases and J by 5 bases. The CDR3 runs 15 residues. Unsorted whole blood supplied the blood RNA, and germline DNA was isolated too. With chronic HBV infection, the patients were also treatment-naive. Starting material of 500 to 600 ng total RNA yielded TCR beta cDNA via a constant-region primer. ARM-PCR, slightly modified, supplied the TCR beta libraries through three nested multiplex PCR rounds. The study ran its first two PCR rounds for roughly 10 cycles each, using TRBV1-TRBV30 forward primers and a C-beta reverse primer. One entry per CDR3 protein, called by TCRdb with MiXCR from the multiplex PCR reads. The profile shows about 330,000 distinct CDR3 sequences, less than 75% of them singletons.

Sequenced: peripheral blood. The sequence derives from a man aged 35 to 55 with primary liver carcinoma and hepatitis B virus infection. The chain couples TRBV18 to TRBJ2-1, with TRBD1 matching over 7 bases. The CDR3 spells CASSPPGTVNNEQFF. DNA of the CDR3: TGTGCCAGCTCACCACCCGGGACAGTCAACAATGAGCAGTTCTTC.